Presented here are 23 T cell receptor beta chains from one specimen sequenced in a study of T cell responses to AZD1222 COVID-19 vaccine. Profiling relied on immunoSEQ multiplex PCR, and the TCRdb table lists in-frame clones only, not all of them. The sample carries 150,000 to 200,000 clones, more than 80% recorded once. The sequences come from peripheral blood, collected on day 0 of AZD1222 vaccination. These receptors were collected from an adult in good health.

The chain is built from TRBV24-1 and TRBJ1-6; unclear D gene. The CDR3 spans 18 residues. V gave up 0 bases and J gave up 0 bases, with 11 bases separating them. CDR1 KGHDR and CDR2 SFDVKD come from the germline V gene. The CDR3 reads CATSDLSDGSSYNSPLHF. The CDR3, as DNA: TGTGCCACCAGTGATTTGAGCGACGGGAGCTCCTATAATTCACCCCTCCACTTT.

There are a few counts of this clone. The chain has TRBV6-2 or TRBV6-3 and TRBJ1-1, with a weak D call TRBD1 (6 bases). The CDR3 has 16 residues. Germline V CDR1 and CDR2: MNHEY, SVGEGT. The ends were cut back, 4 bases at V and 11 bases at J, with 26 bases in the middle. The CDR3 nucleotides read TGTGCCAGCAGTTGGTCGGTACCTAACAGCAAAACAGGGGCTTTCTTT. Translation gives CASSWSVPNSKTGAFF.

The rearrangement links TRBV5-4 to TRBJ2-5; D gene unclear. The CDR3 runs to 14 residues. Germline-derived CDR1 and CDR2 are SGHNT and YYREEE (reference sequence). With 0 bases removed from V and 1 base from J, the gap between germline ends came to 7 bases. DNA for the CDR3: TGTGCCAGCAGCTTGGGACGGAGCCAAGAGACCCAGTACTTC. Translated, it gives CASSLGRSQETQYF.

The genes are TRBV7-6 and TRBJ2-3, with TRBD2 matching 10 bases. Germline assignment: CDR1 SGHVS and CDR2 FNYEAQ. The trim removed 7 bases at V and 3 bases at J, leaving 10 bases unmatched. The CDR3 runs to 16 residues. The CDR3 nucleotides read TGTGCCAGCACCTTCTTAGCGGGAGGCTCTACAGATACGCAGTATTTT. Amino acid sequence: CASTFLAGGSTDTQYF.

The V and J genes are TRBV6-5 and TRBJ2-1, with 10 nucleotides matching TRBD1. Germline loops: CDR1 MNHEY, CDR2 SVGAGI. Trimming took 7 bases from V and 6 from J; bases not matched to a gene: 9. This CDR3 contains 15 residues. CDR3 in amino acids: CASNRQGALLNEQFF. The CDR3 DNA sequence: TGTGCCAGCAATAGACAGGGGGCGCTTCTCAATGAGCAGTTCTTC.

The gene calls are TRBV5-4 and TRBJ2-1; 8 bases match TRBD1. In germline, CDR1 is SGHNT, CDR2 YYREEE (reference sequence). V lost 6 bases and J lost 7; bases outside the gene matches: 6. The CDR3 has 13 amino acids. The CDR3 bases are TGTGCCAGCACCAGGGGGCGCGAGAATGAGCAGTTCTTC. It yields the protein CASTRGRENEQFF.

This rearrangement joins TRBV7-9 to TRBJ2-1; 7 nucleotides align to TRBD2. Unmatched junction bases numbered 2, after V lost 6 bases and J lost 3 bases. This CDR3 comprises 13 residues. Germline V CDR1 and CDR2: SEHNR, FQNEAQ (reference sequence). The CDR3 region is CASSPGGYNEQFF. CDR3 nucleotide sequence: TGTGCCAGCAGTCCGGGAGGCTACAATGAGCAGTTCTTC. The entire variable domain, with the rest obtained from reference TRBV7-9 and TRBJ2-1, is as follows: DTGVSQNPRHKITKRGQNVTFRCDPISEHNRLYWYRQTLGQGPEFLTYFQNEAQLEKSRLLSDRFSAERPKGSFSTLEIQRTEQGDSAMYLCASSPGGYNEQFFGPGTRLTVL.

V gene TRBV5-4 combines with J gene TRBJ1-4; 7 bases match TRBD1. There are 15 residues in the CDR3. J was trimmed by 3 bases and V by 4 bases; bases with no gene match: 6. Germline V gene data show CDR1 as SGHNT and CDR2 as YYREEE (reference sequence). The CDR3 is CASSHLQGPNEKLFF. CDR3 DNA sequence: TGTGCCAGCAGCCACTTACAGGGGCCTAATGAAAAACTGTTTTTT.

V gene TRBV10-2 combines with J gene TRBJ1-2, with 8 bases fitting TRBD1. The CDR3 sequence is 15 residues long. Germline V gives CDR1 WSHSY, CDR2 SAAADI. The V segment lost 4 bases and the J segment 6 bases; nucleotides outside the gene matches: 10. CDR3 in amino acids: CASSVFTRGQNGYTF. The CDR3 coding sequence is TGCGCCAGCAGTGTCTTCACCAGGGGGCAAAATGGCTACACCTTC.

This clone was seen a single time. This chain uses TRBV3-1 (or the pseudogene TRBV3-2) with TRBJ2-4; D gene unclear. Trimming took off 2 bases at V and 2 bases at J, with 13 bases between the two ends. Per the germline V gene, CDR1 is LGHDT and CDR2 is YNNKEL (reference sequence). CDR3 length: 16 residues. The CDR3 spells CASSQKVVRTKNIQYF. The CDR3 DNA reads as TGTGCCAGCAGCCAAAAAGTAGTGAGGACCAAAAACATTCAGTACTTC.

This chain joins TRBV5-1 and TRBJ1-3; no firm D call. CDR3 length equals 15 residues. The V end was cut by 1 base, the J end by 0 bases, with 8 bases between. Germline CDR1 SGHRS, CDR2 YFSETQ. The CDR3 loop is CASSLTAVSGNTIYF. The CDR3 DNA reads TGCGCCAGCAGCTTGACAGCAGTCTCTGGAAACACCATATATTTT.

The chain carries TRBV11-3 and TRBJ2-7; D unclear. V was cut by 5 bases and J by 5 bases, with 10 bases left in between. Germline assignment: CDR1 SGHNT and CDR2 YENEEA. The CDR3 consists of 12 residues. The CDR3 sequence: CASSRFGDEQYF. The CDR3 bases are TGTGCCAGCAGCCGTTTCGGTGACGAGCAGTACTTC.

The chain joins TRBV10-3 to TRBJ1-1; perhaps TRBD1 as D (6 bases). The germline V gene encodes CDR1 ENHRY and CDR2 SYGVKD. V was clipped by 2 bases and J by 5 bases, with 9 bases between them. This CDR3 is built from 13 residues. The CDR3 DNA reads as TGTGCCATCAGTGAGGAGAGGGGGACTGAAGCTTTCTTT. It codes for CAISEERGTEAFF.

This clone appeared a few times. This chain connects TRBV12-3 or TRBV12-4 to TRBJ1-2; unclear D gene. Deletions cut 1 base from V and 6 bases from J, with 9 bases between. The CDR3 extends over 13 amino acids. The CDR3 nucleotides are TGTGCCAGCAGTTTAGTTTTCGGCGATGGCTACACCTTC. Translated: CASSLVFGDGYTF.

This clone was found once. The chain links TRBV4-1 to TRBJ2-7; 7 nucleotides agree with TRBD2. The CDR3 is 15 amino acids. CDR1 and CDR2 (germline): MGHRA, YSYEKL. J gave up 1 base and V 2 bases, and 5 bases lay outside the gene matches. The CDR3 region is CASSQLAGTSYEQYF. CDR3 nucleotide sequence: TGCGCCAGCAGCCAATTAGCGGGTACATCCTACGAGCAGTACTTC.

The chain links TRBV2 to TRBJ2-7; D remains ambiguous. CDR1 and CDR2 (germline): SNHLY, FYNNEI. V lost 2 bases to trimming and J lost 7 bases, with 15 bases between them. The CDR3 extends over 14 amino acids. The CDR3 nucleotides read TGTGCCAGCAGTGAATCGGAAGTATATGGGGAGCAGTACTTC. As protein: CASSESEVYGEQYF.

The gene calls are TRBV5-8 and TRBJ2-2; D gene uncertain. Germline CDR1 and CDR2: SGHTS and YDEGEE. Trimming pared 7 bases from V and 10 bases from J, leaving 17 bases between. This CDR3 is built from 13 residues. The CDR3 nucleotides read TGTGCCAGCCCCGGCCCCATAGTGGTGGAGCTGTTTTTT. Translation gives CASPGPIVVELFF.

The chain employs TRBV27 and TRBJ2-7; weak D call: TRBD2 (5 bases). Germline V gives CDR1 MNHEY, CDR2 SMNVEV (reference sequence). The CDR3 contains 14 residues. Trimming pared 3 bases from V and 3 bases from J, leaving 12 bases between. The CDR3 DNA reads TGTGCCAGCAGTTTTACGCGGGCAGGCTACGAGCAGTACTTC. Protein: CASSFTRAGYEQYF.

This clone was found once. The chain links TRBV12-3 or TRBV12-4 to TRBJ1-2; 9 bases line up with TRBD1. The CDR3 sequence is 13 residues long. The trim removed 4 bases at V and 8 bases at J, leaving 5 bases unmatched. The CDR3 loop is CASSSGTGNGYTF. CDR3 coding DNA: TGTGCCAGCAGTTCAGGGACAGGGAACGGCTACACCTTC.

This chain connects TRBV3-1 (or the pseudogene TRBV3-2) to TRBJ1-4, with D hard to call. V dropped 1 base and J dropped 3 bases, with 6 bases sitting between them. This CDR3 region has 14 residues. The germline V gene encodes CDR1 LGHDT and CDR2 YNNKEL (reference sequence). This CDR3 is CASSQVGANEKLFF. The CDR3 DNA reads TGTGCCAGCAGCCAAGTAGGCGCTAATGAAAAACTGTTTTTT.

J is TRBJ1-1 and V is TRBV19; 8 nucleotides line up with TRBD1. The trim removed 2 bases at V and 4 bases at J, leaving 6 bases unmatched. CDR1 is LNHDA and CDR2 is SQIVND in the germline V gene (reference sequence). The CDR3 totals 15 residues. The CDR3 loop reads CASSITGGFVTEAFF. The CDR3 bases are TGTGCCAGTAGTATAACAGGGGGGTTTGTCACTGAAGCTTTCTTT.

This clone was detected only once. This chain joins TRBV6-5 and TRBJ1-2, with D possibly TRBD1 on 5 matching bases. From germline, CDR1 is MNHEY and CDR2 SVGAGI. The V end lost 5 bases, the J end lost 7 bases, and 14 bases lay between the germline ends. The CDR3 totals 13 residues. CDR3 coding DNA: TGTGCCAGCAGTATCTCAGGGCTGGCTGGCTACACCTTC. This sequence encodes CASSISGLAGYTF.

V gene TRBV29-1 combines with J gene TRBJ2-3; 8 bases fit TRBD2. The V gene end was trimmed by 2 bases and the J gene end by 4 bases; junction bases not matched to a gene: 11. The V gene's germline CDR1 is SQVTM and CDR2 ANQGSEA. The length of the CDR3 is 16 residues. The CDR3 DNA is TGCAGCGTTGAATTGGTCCGGGGGGGCATCGCAGATACGCAGTATTTT. It yields the protein CSVELVRGGIADTQYF.